This paragraph reports one T cell receptor beta chain. The antigen remains undetermined. Libraries were prepared by immunoSEQ multiplex PCR; TCRdb keeps only in-frame clonotypes and omits some of them. The table lists 110,000 or so clones, about 86% of them singletons. This sample is part of a study of cytomegalovirus exposure and HLA in healthy donors. Points from the study as a whole: Most TCR sequences were uncommon, yet certain public TCRs appeared in many donors.

A 120-subject validation cohort, separate from the roughly 670-subject first cohort, supplied the donors. CDR1 is MNHEY, CDR2 SMNVEV, per germline (reference sequence). This CDR3 spans 18 amino acids. After removal of 8 bases from V and 1 base from J, the junction contained 18 bases not matched to a gene. V gene TRBV27 combines with J gene TRBJ1-1; 8 bases fit TRBD1. This sequence originates from a woman younger than 30 in good health and CMV-seropositive. Sample: PBMCs. This CDR3 is CASLPRPFRGRGNTEAFF. For the CDR3, the DNA is TGTGCCAGCCTCCCCAGGCCATTCAGGGGGCGGGGGAACACTGAAGCTTTCTTT.